Each of the 5 T cell receptor beta chains below was sequenced from the same sample in a study of Graves' ophthalmopathy and Graves' hyperthyroidism. RNA transcripts provided the template for amplifying TCR beta CDR3 regions. HTBI primers served in a first-round RT-PCR, which a second-round multiplex PCR followed. One entry per CDR3 protein results from TCRdb running MiXCR on the multiplex PCR reads. The sample contains fewer than 650,000 distinct CDR3 sequences, 22% of which appear only once. Material: peripheral blood. These TCRs come from a woman aged 18-30 years with stable Graves' hyperthyroidism. Some clones in this sample may be carry-over from other donors' samples.

This clonotype was recorded many times. V usage is TRBV6-1 and J usage is TRBJ2-7; D is unclear. CDR3 length: 14 residues. V was trimmed by 7 bases and J by 3 bases, leaving 16 bases between them. Per germline, CDR1 MNHNS and CDR2 SASEGT. In DNA, the CDR3 is TGTGCCAGCATCCTACGCAGCGCCCACTACGAGCAGTACTTC. This codes for CASILRSAHYEQYF.

This clonotype was observed a few times. The chain employs TRBV3-1 and TRBJ2-7; 8 bases are shared with TRBD1. The V segment lost 1 base and the J segment 5 bases; nucleotides outside the gene matches: 10. The CDR3 covers 16 residues. CDR1 is LGHDT and CDR2 is YNNKEL in the germline V gene (reference sequence). The DNA of the CDR3 is TGTGCCAGCAGCCAAGTTCGGGTCAGGGGGCTGAACGAGCAGTACTTC. Its translation is CASSQVRVRGLNEQYF.

This clonotype has just a few counts. This chain links TRBV29-1 with TRBJ1-1; D uncertain. V lost 1 base to trimming and J lost 4 bases, with 10 bases between them. From germline, CDR1 is SQVTM and CDR2 ANQGSEA. This CDR3 region has 13 residues. In DNA, the CDR3 is TGCAGCGTTGAAGGTGGAGGCGGCACTGAAGCTTTCTTT. The encoded protein is CSVEGGGGTEAFF.

The sample holds a few counts of this clonotype. V and J are TRBV29-1 and TRBJ1-1; a possible D gene is TRBD1 (5 bases). Trimming left V 2 bases short and J 7 bases short, with 11 bases between. The CDR3 consists of 12 residues. CDR1 SQVTM and CDR2 ANQGSEA come from the germline V gene. The DNA for the CDR3 is TGCAGCGTTGAAAATGACAGTTTTGAAGCTTTCTTT. Translated, it gives CSVENDSFEAFF. Together with reference TRBV29-1 and TRBJ1-1, the CDR3 gives the full variable domain: SAVISQKPSRDICQRGTSLTIQCQVDSQVTMMFWYRQQPGQSLTLIATANQGSEATYESGFVIDKFPISRPNLTFSTLTVSNMSPEDSSIYLCSVENDSFEAFFGQGTRLTVV.

This clonotype has ten or more counts. This chain uses TRBV29-1 with TRBJ1-1, with D maybe TRBD1 (5 bases). The CDR3 has 12 amino acids. V gave up 6 bases and J gave up 4 bases, with 12 bases separating them. The germline V gene encodes CDR1 SQVTM and CDR2 ANQGSEA. The CDR3 spells CSVSRDATEAFF. The CDR3, as DNA: TGCAGCGTATCCCGGGACGCCACTGAAGCTTTCTTT. Full variable domain (remainder filled in from reference TRBV29-1 and TRBJ1-1): SAVISQKPSRDICQRGTSLTIQCQVDSQVTMMFWYRQQPGQSLTLIATANQGSEATYESGFVIDKFPISRPNLTFSTLTVSNMSPEDSSIYLCSVSRDATEAFFGQGTRLTVV.